A selection of T cell receptor beta chains follows, all from one sample in a study of cytomegalovirus exposure and HLA in healthy donors. TCRdb keeps only in-frame clones here, not all; method: immunoSEQ multiplex PCR. This sample yields about 100,000 clones, of which about 75% are seen a single time; roughly 7% belongs to the top ten. Source material: PBMCs. These receptors were collected from a man aged 40-49 years in good health and CMV-seropositive. Both conserved end residues are part of each CDR3. Fields, in order: V gene, J gene, clone size, D gene, CDR3 DNA, CDR3 protein. A D gene is named only where the DNA matches it firmly. Expanded clones are given a class, and other clones once, few, many or no size at all.

>TRBV4-2|TRBJ2-3|few|NA
TGTGCCAGCAGCCAAGCCATCGGGACGGGGGCAGATACGCAGTATTTT
CASSQAIGTGADTQYF
>TRBV19|TRBJ2-1|NA|NA
TGTGCCAGCCTCCCTGGCGGGGTGAGCTCCTACAATGAGCAGTTCTTC
CASLPGGVSSYNEQFF
>TRBV10-1|TRBJ2-7|NA|TRBD2
TGCGCCAGCAGTCTCGCGGGGGGGTCCTACGAGCAGTACTTC
CASSLAGGSYEQYF
>TRBV5-1|TRBJ2-1|NA|TRBD2
TGCGCCAGCAGCTTCAGCGGGGGGGTGGATGAGCAGTTCTTC
CASSFSGGVDEQFF
>TRBV5-4|TRBJ2-1|NA|NA
TGTGCCAGCACGTTTGGGGGACGGGGACAAAATGAGCAGTTCTTC
CASTFGGRGQNEQFF
>TRBV5-6|TRBJ2-3|NA|NA
TGTGCCAGCAGCTTTACTAGTAGCACAGATACGCAGTATTTT
CASSFTSSTDTQYF
>TRBV27|TRBJ1-5|NA|TRBD1
TGTGCCAGTAAGATGGGACAGGGGGCAGGTCAGCCCCAGCATTTT
CASKMGQGAGQPQHF
>TRBV6-5|TRBJ1-5|NA|NA
TGTGCCAGCAGTTACGCTGCGGGGGGGGGTTTTCAGCCCCAGCATTTT
CASSYAAGGGFQPQHF
>TRBV2|TRBJ2-7|NA|NA
TGTGCCAGCGTAAGTGGGAGGAAAGGATACGAGCAGTACTTC
CASVSGRKGYEQYF
>TRBV19|TRBJ1-2|NA|NA
TGTGCCAGTAGTATTAGGACGGGGATCTATGGCTACACCTTC
CASSIRTGIYGYTF
>TRBV5-1|TRBJ2-3|once|TRBD2
TGCGCCAGCAGCCCGGGACTAGCCGGTTCAGATACGCAGTATTTT
CASSPGLAGSDTQYF
>TRBV7-2|TRBJ2-2|NA|NA
TGTGCCAGCAGCCCAGAGAGGAAGGTCGGGGAGCTGTTTTTT
CASSPERKVGELFF
>TRBV5-6|TRBJ1-4|NA|TRBD1
TGTGCCAGCAGCCGTAGACAGGGGCGAACTAATGAAAAACTGTTTTTT
CASSRRQGRTNEKLFF
>TRBV5-1|TRBJ2-3|once|NA
TGCGCCAGCAGCCCCCATCAAGGGGGAGAAGATACGCAGTATTTT
CASSPHQGGEDTQYF
>TRBV5-3|TRBJ1-1|NA|TRBD1
TGTGCCAGAGGCCCATTTTCCGGGACAGTTATCAAAGCTTTCTTT
CARGPFSGTVIKAFF
>TRBV9|TRBJ1-4|NA|NA
TGTGCCAGCAGCGTAGGTTCGGGGTTGGTTAATGAAAAACTGTTTTTT
CASSVGSGLVNEKLFF
>TRBV19|TRBJ1-5|NA|NA
TGTGCCAGTGCAATAGGAGGTCAGGGCAATCAGCCCCAGCATTTT
CASAIGGQGNQPQHF
>TRBV21-1|TRBJ2-7|NA|NA
TGTGCCAGCAGCAAAGCACCGGGTCAACACGAGCAGTACTTC
CASSKAPGQHEQYF
>TRBV7-7|TRBJ2-1|NA|TRBD2
TGTGCTAGCAGCTTATTGACTAGCGGCAACAATGAGCAGTTCTTC
CASSLLTSGNNEQFF
>TRBV6-1|TRBJ1-3|NA|NA
TGTGCCAGCAGGGAACTAAGCTCTGGAAACACCATATATTTT
CASRELSSGNTIYF
>TRBV29-1|TRBJ2-5|few|NA
TGCAGCGTTGTAACGGACCAAGAGACCCAGTACTTC
CSVVTDQETQYF
>TRBV15|TRBJ2-3|NA|NA
TGTGCCACCAGCAGAACTTCGGCGGGCCCGGATACGCAGTATTTT
CATSRTSAGPDTQYF
>TRBV27|TRBJ2-2|NA|NA
TGTGCCAGCAGTCGGCCAGCGGGGAACACCGGGGAGCTGTTTTTT
CASSRPAGNTGELFF
>TRBV6-1|TRBJ1-3|NA|TRBD1
TGTGCCAGCAGTGTGACAGGGGACGGTGGAAACACCATATATTTT
CASSVTGDGGNTIYF
>TRBV10-1|TRBJ2-5|NA|TRBD2
TGCGCCAGCAGGGGACTAGCGGGAGTTGAGACCCAGTACTTC
CASRGLAGVETQYF
>TRBV12-5|TRBJ1-3|NA|TRBD1
TGTGCTAGTGGTCGGACAGGGGGCTTGGGAAACACCATATATTTT
CASGRTGGLGNTIYF
>TRBV4-1|TRBJ1-5|NA|TRBD1
TGCGCCAGCAGCCAGCACAGGGGGAATCAGCCCCAGCATTTT
CASSQHRGNQPQHF
>TRBV6-5|TRBJ2-7|NA|TRBD2
TGTGCCAGCAGAAAACTAGCGGGAGGGCCCTACGAGCAGTACTTC
CASRKLAGGPYEQYF
>TRBV7-2|TRBJ2-1|NA|TRBD2
TGTGCCAGCCTCCCCTCTAGCGGGAGGAATGAGCAGTTCTTC
CASLPSSGRNEQFF
>TRBV19|TRBJ2-7|NA|TRBD2
TGTGCCAGTAGTCCGAGACTAGCGGGACCAGCCTCGCTCTCCTACGAGCAGTACTTC
CASSPRLAGPASLSYEQYF
>TRBV19|TRBJ1-1|few|NA
TGTGCCAGTAGTATTTTGTCAGGGAAGACTGAAGCTTTCTTT
CASSILSGKTEAFF
>TRBV7-9|TRBJ2-7|NA|NA
TGTGCCAGCAGCTTCCAGGGTCTAAGGTCCTACGAGCAGTACTTC
CASSFQGLRSYEQYF
>TRBV19|TRBJ1-5|NA|NA
TGTGCCAGTAGTACCACCATCGACACCAATCAGCCCCAGCATTTT
CASSTTIDTNQPQHF
>TRBV27|TRBJ1-3|NA|NA
TGTGCCAGCAGTGTCCAAGGACAGCTTGGAAACACCATATATTTT
CASSVQGQLGNTIYF
>TRBV4-1|TRBJ1-2|NA|TRBD1
TGCGCCAGCAGCCTCACAGGGGCCCGTGGCTATGGCTACACCTTC
CASSLTGARGYGYTF
>TRBV29-1|TRBJ2-3|once|NA
TGCAGCGCTCGCGGGGTCTGGGGCACAGATACGCAGTATTTT
CSARGVWGTDTQYF
>TRBV4-1|TRBJ2-5|NA|NA
TGCGCCAGCAGCCAACCGACGCTCGGGGAGACCCAGTACTTC
CASSQPTLGETQYF
>TRBV7-2|TRBJ2-7|few|TRBD2
TGTGCCAGCAGCTCTACTAGCGCTTCCTACGAGCAGTACTTC
CASSSTSASYEQYF
>TRBV7-9|TRBJ1-4|NA|TRBD1
TGTGCCAGCAGCTCCCAGACAGGGTCACTGTTTTTT
CASSSQTGSLFF
>TRBV28|TRBJ2-3|NA|TRBD1
TGTGCCAGCAGTCCGGGACAGTGGCGCACAGATACGCAGTATTTT
CASSPGQWRTDTQYF
>TRBV25-1|TRBJ2-1|NA|TRBD1
TGTGCCAGCAGTGACCGGGACAGATACAATGAGCAGTTCTTC
CASSDRDRYNEQFF
>TRBV7-9|TRBJ2-2|NA|TRBD2
TGTTCCAGCAGCTTAGTTGCTAGCGGGAGGAATCGCGGGGAGCTGTTTTTT
CSSSLVASGRNRGELFF
>TRBV5-4|TRBJ2-7|NA|TRBD1
TGTGCCAGCAGCTCGACAGGGGCCCTGGTCGAGCAGTACTTC
CASSSTGALVEQYF
>TRBV27|TRBJ1-3|NA|TRBD1
TGTGCCAGCAGTAAAGCGACAGGGGGATTATCTGGAAACACCATATATTTT
CASSKATGGLSGNTIYF